This is a list of T cell receptor beta chains from one sample in a study of graft-versus-host responses after intestinal transplantation. Their specific antigens are unknown. TCRdb's table, derived via immunoSEQ multiplex PCR, lists solely in-frame clones and lacks some. The top ten clones hold roughly 0.5% of a sample with about 110,000 clones, about 93% of them seen once. Material: unstimulated CD8+ T cells sorted from spleen or lymph node cells, obtained before intestinal transplant. Receptors originate from a human donor who received an intestinal transplant. The CDR3 runs from the conserved cysteine through the conserved F or W. The order of the fields is D gene, J gene, V gene, clone size, CDR3 DNA, CDR3 protein. The D gene is left open where the match is weak. Clone size, where shown, is once, few, many, or a class for clones that have expanded.

d_call: -
j_call: TRBJ1-1
v_call: TRBV6-1
clone_size: -
cdr3_nt: TGTGCCAGCAGTGAAGAAGGGAGAAGGGCTTTCTTT
cdr3_aa: CASSEEGRRAFF

d_call: -
j_call: TRBJ1-5
v_call: TRBV15
clone_size: -
cdr3_nt: TGTGCCACCAGCAGGGACGGGACGGGACGCGATCAGCCCCAGCATTTT
cdr3_aa: CATSRDGTGRDQPQHF

d_call: -
j_call: TRBJ2-1
v_call: TRBV5-8
clone_size: once
cdr3_nt: TGTGCCAGCAGCTTTGGTAATGAGCAGTTCTTC
cdr3_aa: CASSFGNEQFF

d_call: TRBD1
j_call: TRBJ1-5
v_call: TRBV27
clone_size: -
cdr3_nt: TGTGCCAGCAGTATTTTACAGGGGCAGCCCCAGCATTTT
cdr3_aa: CASSILQGQPQHF

d_call: -
j_call: TRBJ2-1
v_call: TRBV5-4
clone_size: -
cdr3_nt: TGTGCCAGCAGCGAAACCTACAATGAGCAGTTCTTC
cdr3_aa: CASSETYNEQFF

d_call: -
j_call: TRBJ1-1
v_call: TRBV2
clone_size: -
cdr3_nt: TGTGCCAGCAGTCAAGTTGCCGGGACGAACACTGAAGCTTTCTTT
cdr3_aa: CASSQVAGTNTEAFF

d_call: -
j_call: TRBJ2-7
v_call: TRBV6-5
clone_size: -
cdr3_nt: TGTGCCAGCAGTGTTTTCAGGGCCTACGAGCAGTACTTC
cdr3_aa: CASSVFRAYEQYF

d_call: -
j_call: TRBJ2-3
v_call: TRBV21-1
clone_size: -
cdr3_nt: TGTGCCAGCAGATATTGGGACAGGGTCGATACGCAGTATTTT
cdr3_aa: CASRYWDRVDTQYF

d_call: -
j_call: TRBJ2-7
v_call: TRBV4-1
clone_size: -
cdr3_nt: TGCGCCAGCAGCCAAGCCGGGGGCCTCTCCTACGAGCAGTACTTC
cdr3_aa: CASSQAGGLSYEQYF

d_call: -
j_call: TRBJ1-1
v_call: TRBV11-3
clone_size: -
cdr3_nt: TGTGCCAGCAGCCTGAGGGGGAGAGACACTGAAGCTTTCTTT
cdr3_aa: CASSLRGRDTEAFF

d_call: -
j_call: TRBJ2-1
v_call: TRBV29-1
clone_size: -
cdr3_nt: TGCAGCGTTGAAGATCAACTAGCCGATGAGCAGTTCTTC
cdr3_aa: CSVEDQLADEQFF

d_call: -
j_call: TRBJ1-5
v_call: TRBV29-1
clone_size: -
cdr3_nt: TGCAGCGTCGAAGAAAATGATCAGCCCCAGCATTTT
cdr3_aa: CSVEENDQPQHF

d_call: TRBD1
j_call: TRBJ2-1
v_call: TRBV13
clone_size: -
cdr3_nt: TGTGCCAGCAGCACCCGGACAGGGAGTGAGGATGAGCAGTTCTTC
cdr3_aa: CASSTRTGSEDEQFF

d_call: -
j_call: TRBJ1-5
v_call: TRBV6-5
clone_size: -
cdr3_nt: TGTGCCAGCAGCTTGGTGGCAGCCAGCAATCAGCCCCAGCATTTT
cdr3_aa: CASSLVAASNQPQHF

d_call: -
j_call: TRBJ1-1
v_call: TRBV4-1
clone_size: -
cdr3_nt: TGCGCCAGCAGCCAAGCAGGCGGGGGAATGAACACTGAAGCTTTCTTT
cdr3_aa: CASSQAGGGMNTEAFF

d_call: -
j_call: TRBJ2-1
v_call: TRBV19
clone_size: -
cdr3_nt: TGTGCCAGTAGCTCGACCAGCTACAATGAGCAGTTCTTC
cdr3_aa: CASSSTSYNEQFF

d_call: TRBD2
j_call: TRBJ2-5
v_call: TRBV13
clone_size: -
cdr3_nt: TGTGCCAGCAGCCCCCGACTAGCGGGGACCCAAGAGACCCAGTACTTC
cdr3_aa: CASSPRLAGTQETQYF

d_call: -
j_call: TRBJ1-1
v_call: TRBV6-5
clone_size: -
cdr3_nt: TGTGCCAGCAGTTACATTGGGGGCACTGAAGCTTTCTTT
cdr3_aa: CASSYIGGTEAFF

d_call: -
j_call: TRBJ2-3
v_call: TRBV6-5
clone_size: -
cdr3_nt: TGTGCCAGCAGTTACTCCGTCCGCACAGATACGCAGTATTTT
cdr3_aa: CASSYSVRTDTQYF

d_call: -
j_call: TRBJ2-2
v_call: TRBV9
clone_size: -
cdr3_nt: TGTGCCAGCAGCGTGTGGGGGACGGGGCTAAACACCGGGGAGCTGTTTTTT
cdr3_aa: CASSVWGTGLNTGELFF

d_call: -
j_call: TRBJ1-5
v_call: TRBV30
clone_size: -
cdr3_nt: TGTGCCTGGAGTCAATCAGGGAATCAGCCCCAGCATTTT
cdr3_aa: CAWSQSGNQPQHF

d_call: -
j_call: TRBJ2-1
v_call: TRBV27
clone_size: -
cdr3_nt: TGTGCCAGCAGTTTATCAGGCGGGGCACGGGGCGATGAGCAGTTCTTC
cdr3_aa: CASSLSGGARGDEQFF

d_call: -
j_call: TRBJ2-2
v_call: TRBV14
clone_size: -
cdr3_nt: TGTGCCACCCCTGGAGGCCGGAACACCGGGGAGCTGTTTTTT
cdr3_aa: CATPGGRNTGELFF

d_call: TRBD2
j_call: TRBJ2-1
v_call: TRBV28
clone_size: -
cdr3_nt: TGTGCCAGCAGGCTTACTAGCGGGGGATTAATAGAGCAGTTCTTC
cdr3_aa: CASRLTSGGLIEQFF

d_call: TRBD2
j_call: TRBJ2-1
v_call: TRBV9
clone_size: -
cdr3_nt: TGTGCCAGCAGCGCCCTTGGCGGGAGCTCCTACAATGAGCAGTTCTTC
cdr3_aa: CASSALGGSSYNEQFF

d_call: -
j_call: TRBJ2-7
v_call: TRBV7-3
clone_size: -
cdr3_nt: TGTGCCAGCAGCTTATCCGGAGGTGACTACGAGCAGTACTTC
cdr3_aa: CASSLSGGDYEQYF

d_call: TRBD2
j_call: TRBJ2-3
v_call: TRBV6-5
clone_size: once
cdr3_nt: TGTGCCAGCAGTCGGACTAGCGGGAGCAGGGATACGCAGTATTTT
cdr3_aa: CASSRTSGSRDTQYF

d_call: -
j_call: TRBJ2-7
v_call: TRBV6-5
clone_size: -
cdr3_nt: TGTGCCAGCAGTTACGGGGGGGGCGGGAGCTACGAGCAGTACTTC
cdr3_aa: CASSYGGGGSYEQYF

d_call: -
j_call: TRBJ2-3
v_call: TRBV27
clone_size: once
cdr3_nt: TGTGCCAGCAGTTTACAGGGCCACACAGATACGCAGTATTTT
cdr3_aa: CASSLQGHTDTQYF

d_call: -
j_call: TRBJ1-5
v_call: TRBV7-9
clone_size: few
cdr3_nt: TGTGCCAGCAGCAACGGACAAGTAAATCAGCCCCAGCATTTT
cdr3_aa: CASSNGQVNQPQHF

d_call: TRBD1
j_call: TRBJ2-7
v_call: TRBV2
clone_size: -
cdr3_nt: TGTGCCAGCAGGAACCCGGGACAGGGCTCCGAGCAGTACTTC
cdr3_aa: CASRNPGQGSEQYF

d_call: -
j_call: TRBJ2-7
v_call: TRBV4-2
clone_size: -
cdr3_nt: TGTGCCAGCGGGGAAGGGCTAGTGGAGCAGTACTTC
cdr3_aa: CASGEGLVEQYF

d_call: -
j_call: TRBJ2-3
v_call: TRBV30
clone_size: -
cdr3_nt: TGTGCCTGGAGTGCCGCCTTGAGCACGCAGTATTTT
cdr3_aa: CAWSAALSTQYF

d_call: -
j_call: TRBJ2-7
v_call: TRBV27
clone_size: -
cdr3_nt: TGTGCCAGCAGTTTTGGGAGTAGCTCCTACGAGCAGTACTTC
cdr3_aa: CASSFGSSSYEQYF

d_call: TRBD2
j_call: TRBJ2-7
v_call: TRBV6-1
clone_size: -
cdr3_nt: TGTGCCAGCACGGGAGGACGTCTCTACGAGCAGTACTTC
cdr3_aa: CASTGGRLYEQYF

d_call: -
j_call: TRBJ1-3
v_call: TRBV7-9
clone_size: -
cdr3_nt: TGTGCCAGCAGCTTCGCCACTCTGGGCTCTGGAAACACCATATATTTT
cdr3_aa: CASSFATLGSGNTIYF

d_call: TRBD1
j_call: TRBJ1-2
v_call: TRBV28
clone_size: -
cdr3_nt: TGTGCCAGCAGTTCGAATAACAGGGGTAGCTACACCTTC
cdr3_aa: CASSSNNRGSYTF

d_call: -
j_call: TRBJ1-2
v_call: TRBV7-9
clone_size: -
cdr3_nt: TGTGCCAGCAGGCCACAGGGTTCGCGCTATGGCTACACCTTC
cdr3_aa: CASRPQGSRYGYTF

d_call: TRBD1
j_call: TRBJ2-1
v_call: TRBV19
clone_size: once
cdr3_nt: TGTGCCAGTGCGGAACGTTGGGACAGGGGCCCGTCTGAGCAGTTCTTC
cdr3_aa: CASAERWDRGPSEQFF

d_call: -
j_call: TRBJ1-4
v_call: TRBV11-2
clone_size: -
cdr3_nt: TGTGCCAGCAGTTTTTGGACTTACAATAAGGGAACTAATGAAAAACTGTTTTTT
cdr3_aa: CASSFWTYNKGTNEKLFF

d_call: -
j_call: TRBJ2-7
v_call: TRBV7-9
clone_size: -
cdr3_nt: TGTGCCAGCAGCTTATCCTCATACTACGAGCAGTACTTC
cdr3_aa: CASSLSSYYEQYF

d_call: -
j_call: TRBJ1-1
v_call: TRBV4-1
clone_size: -
cdr3_nt: TGCGCCAGCAGCCAAGATGGGGCGAACACTGAAGCTTTCTTT
cdr3_aa: CASSQDGANTEAFF

d_call: -
j_call: TRBJ1-1
v_call: TRBV10-1
clone_size: -
cdr3_nt: TGCGCCAGCAGTGAGTCACGGGGGAACACTGAAGCTTTCTTT
cdr3_aa: CASSESRGNTEAFF

d_call: -
j_call: TRBJ2-7
v_call: TRBV5-1
clone_size: -
cdr3_nt: TGCGCCAGCAGCTTGGTCGGCGGGGCTACCTACGAGCAGTACTTC
cdr3_aa: CASSLVGGATYEQYF

d_call: -
j_call: TRBJ2-1
v_call: TRBV12-5
clone_size: -
cdr3_nt: TGTGCTAGTGGGGAGGGCCCCTACAATGAGCAGTTCTTC
cdr3_aa: CASGEGPYNEQFF

d_call: -
j_call: TRBJ1-4
v_call: TRBV27
clone_size: -
cdr3_nt: TGTGCCAGTAGGGATCGCTTGGGTGAAAAACTGTTTTTT
cdr3_aa: CASRDRLGEKLFF

d_call: -
j_call: TRBJ2-1
v_call: TRBV6-1
clone_size: -
cdr3_nt: TGTGCCAGCAGTGTCTCCGACCGGGACGACTACAATGAGCAGTTCTTC
cdr3_aa: CASSVSDRDDYNEQFF

d_call: -
j_call: TRBJ2-1
v_call: TRBV28
clone_size: -
cdr3_nt: TGTGCCAGCAGTTTCTTAGCGGTTTACAATGAGCAGTTCTTC
cdr3_aa: CASSFLAVYNEQFF

d_call: -
j_call: TRBJ1-5
v_call: TRBV6-6
clone_size: -
cdr3_nt: TGTGCCAGCAGTTACTCGAATCATTATAGCAATCAGCCCCAGCATTTT
cdr3_aa: CASSYSNHYSNQPQHF

d_call: -
j_call: TRBJ2-1
v_call: TRBV11-2
clone_size: -
cdr3_nt: TGTGCCAGCAGCCCCATGGTCAGGGCTAATGAGCAGTTCTTC
cdr3_aa: CASSPMVRANEQFF

d_call: TRBD2
j_call: TRBJ2-3
v_call: TRBV10-3
clone_size: -
cdr3_nt: TGTGCCATCAGTGAGGCCAGCGGGATGTTGACAGATACGCAGTATTTT
cdr3_aa: CAISEASGMLTDTQYF

d_call: -
j_call: TRBJ1-2
v_call: TRBV29-1
clone_size: -
cdr3_nt: TGCAGCGTTGAAGAGGGATTCGGAATACCTAACTATGGCTACACCTTC
cdr3_aa: CSVEEGFGIPNYGYTF

d_call: -
j_call: TRBJ2-1
v_call: TRBV19
clone_size: -
cdr3_nt: TGTGCCAGTAAAGAAGGCTTCGTGGGACACAATGAGCAGTTCTTC
cdr3_aa: CASKEGFVGHNEQFF

d_call: TRBD2
j_call: TRBJ2-7
v_call: TRBV13
clone_size: -
cdr3_nt: TGTGCCAGCAGCTTTCGACTAGCGGGAGAGGGACCCCACGAGCAGTACTTC
cdr3_aa: CASSFRLAGEGPHEQYF

d_call: -
j_call: TRBJ2-7
v_call: TRBV15
clone_size: -
cdr3_nt: TGTGCCACCAGCAGAGATGGGTCGGACACCTACGAGCAGTACTTC
cdr3_aa: CATSRDGSDTYEQYF

d_call: -
j_call: TRBJ2-2
v_call: TRBV9
clone_size: -
cdr3_nt: TGTGCCAGCACCTCGCGGGAACCCAACACCGGGGAGCTGTTTTTT
cdr3_aa: CASTSREPNTGELFF

d_call: -
j_call: TRBJ2-1
v_call: TRBV20-1
clone_size: -
cdr3_nt: TGCAGTGCGCCTAGCGCGCACGAGCAGTTCTTC
cdr3_aa: CSAPSAHEQFF